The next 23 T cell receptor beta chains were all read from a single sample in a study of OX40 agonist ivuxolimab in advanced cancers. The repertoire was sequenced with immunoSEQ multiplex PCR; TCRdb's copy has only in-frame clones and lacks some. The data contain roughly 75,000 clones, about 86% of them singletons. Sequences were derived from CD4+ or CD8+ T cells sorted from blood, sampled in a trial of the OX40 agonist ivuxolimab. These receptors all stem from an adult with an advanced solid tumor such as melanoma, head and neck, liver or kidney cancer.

CDR3 in amino acids: CASSPQTGRGTEAFF. CDR3 sequence (DNA): TGTGCCAGCAGTCCACAGACAGGGAGGGGTACTGAAGCTTTCTTT. The rearrangement uses TRBV6-6 and TRBJ1-1; 7 bases are shared with TRBD1. Germline assignment: CDR1 MNHNY and CDR2 SVGAGI (reference sequence). J gave up 5 bases and V 5 bases, and 11 bases lay outside the gene matches. The CDR3 spans 15 residues.

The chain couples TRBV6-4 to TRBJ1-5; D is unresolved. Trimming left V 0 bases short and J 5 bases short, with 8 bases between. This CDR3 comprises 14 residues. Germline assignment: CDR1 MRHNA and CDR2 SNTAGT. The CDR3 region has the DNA TGTGCCAGCAGTGACTCGAGGTCTCATCAGCCCCAGCATTTT. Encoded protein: CASSDSRSHQPQHF.

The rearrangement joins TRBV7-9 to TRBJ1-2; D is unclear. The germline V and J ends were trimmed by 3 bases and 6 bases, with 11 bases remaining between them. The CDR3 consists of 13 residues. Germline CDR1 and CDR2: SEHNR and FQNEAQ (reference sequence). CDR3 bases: TGTGCCAGCAGCTTGAGCGCGAACGATGGCTACACCTTC. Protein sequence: CASSLSANDGYTF.

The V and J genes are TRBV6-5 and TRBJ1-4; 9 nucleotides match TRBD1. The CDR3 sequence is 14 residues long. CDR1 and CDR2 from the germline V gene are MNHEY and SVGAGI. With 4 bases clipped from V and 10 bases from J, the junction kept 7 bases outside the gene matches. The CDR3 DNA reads TGTGCCAGCAGTTCCACGGACAGGGGAGGAAAACTGTTTTTT. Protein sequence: CASSSTDRGGKLFF.

In nucleotides, the CDR3 is TGTGCCAGTAGTATTACCGGGGGAGGCGAGCAGTACTTC. Its translation is CASSITGGGEQYF. The chain combines TRBV19 with TRBJ2-7; TRBD2 might be the D (6 bases). The germline V and J ends were trimmed by 3 bases and 6 bases, with 12 bases remaining between them. The germline CDR1 and CDR2 sequences are LNHDA and SQIVND (reference sequence). The CDR3 totals 13 residues.

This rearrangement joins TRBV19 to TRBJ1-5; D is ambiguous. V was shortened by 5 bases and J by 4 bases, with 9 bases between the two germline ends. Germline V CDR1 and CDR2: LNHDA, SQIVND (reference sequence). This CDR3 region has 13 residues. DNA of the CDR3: TGTGCCAGTAGTGTACGTGAAAATCAGCCCCAGCATTTT. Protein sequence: CASSVRENQPQHF.

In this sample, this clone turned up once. The CDR3 loop reads CASRMASYNEQFF. For the CDR3, the DNA is TGTGCCAGCAGAATGGCGTCTTACAATGAGCAGTTCTTC. The rearrangement joins TRBV11-2 to TRBJ2-1; D is unresolved. With 6 bases removed from V and 4 bases from J, the gap between germline ends came to 10 bases. The CDR3 loop spans 13 amino acids. Germline CDR1 SGHAT, CDR2 FQNNGV. Supplemented by reference TRBV11-2 and TRBJ2-1, the full variable domain reads EAGVAQSPRYKIIEKRQSVAFWCNPISGHATLYWYQQILGQGPKLLIQFQNNGVVDDSQLPKDRFSAERLKGVDSTLKIQPAKLEDSAVYLCASRMASYNEQFFGPGTRLTVL.

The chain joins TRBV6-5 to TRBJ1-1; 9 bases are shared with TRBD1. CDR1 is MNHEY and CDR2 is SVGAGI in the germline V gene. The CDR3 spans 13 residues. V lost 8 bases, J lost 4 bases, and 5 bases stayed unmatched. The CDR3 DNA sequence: TGTGCCAGCTATATGACAGGGGGCACTGAAGCTTTCTTT. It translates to CASYMTGGTEAFF.

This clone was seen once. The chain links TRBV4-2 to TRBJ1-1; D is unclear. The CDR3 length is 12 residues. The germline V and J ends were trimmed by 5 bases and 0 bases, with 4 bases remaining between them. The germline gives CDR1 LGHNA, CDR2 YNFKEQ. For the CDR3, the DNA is TGTGCCAGCAGCGGACTGAACACTGAAGCTTTCTTT. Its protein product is CASSGLNTEAFF.

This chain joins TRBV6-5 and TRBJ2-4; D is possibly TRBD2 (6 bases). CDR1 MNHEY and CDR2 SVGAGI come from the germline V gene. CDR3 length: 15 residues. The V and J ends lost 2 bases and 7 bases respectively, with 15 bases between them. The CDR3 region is CASSYVGGSGNIQYF. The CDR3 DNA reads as TGTGCCAGCAGTTACGTCGGGGGATCTGGGAACATTCAGTACTTC.

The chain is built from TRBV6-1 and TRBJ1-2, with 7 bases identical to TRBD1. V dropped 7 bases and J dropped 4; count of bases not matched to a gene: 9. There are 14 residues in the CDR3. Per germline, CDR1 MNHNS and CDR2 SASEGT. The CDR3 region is CASILGGGIYGYTF. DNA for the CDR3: TGTGCCAGCATCCTGGGAGGGGGCATCTATGGCTACACCTTC.

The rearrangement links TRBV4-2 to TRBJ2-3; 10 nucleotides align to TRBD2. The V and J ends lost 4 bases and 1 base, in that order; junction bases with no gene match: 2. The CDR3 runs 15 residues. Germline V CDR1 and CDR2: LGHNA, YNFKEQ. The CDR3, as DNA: TGTGCCAGCAGCCGGGGGACTAGCGGCACAGATACGCAGTATTTT. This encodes CASSRGTSGTDTQYF.

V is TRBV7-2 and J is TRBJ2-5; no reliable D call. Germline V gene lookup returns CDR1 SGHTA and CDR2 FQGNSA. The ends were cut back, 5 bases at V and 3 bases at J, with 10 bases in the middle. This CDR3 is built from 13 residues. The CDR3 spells CASSPVVEETQYF. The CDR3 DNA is TGTGCCAGCAGCCCCGTAGTGGAAGAGACCCAGTACTTC. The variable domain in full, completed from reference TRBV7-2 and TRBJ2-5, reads GAGVSQSPSNKVTEKGKDVELRCDPISGHTALYWYRQSLGQGLEFLIYFQGNSAPDKSGLPSDRFSAERTGGSVSTLTIQRTQQEDSAVYLCASSPVVEETQYFGPGTRLLVL.

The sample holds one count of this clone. The CDR3 DNA follows: TGCGCCAGCAGCCAAGGAGCAGGGAGCTCCTACGAGCAGTACTTC. It specifies CASSQGAGSSYEQYF. The chain combines TRBV4-3 with TRBJ2-7, with D perhaps matching TRBD1 or TRBD2 (5 bases each). This CDR3 spans 15 amino acids. The germline V and J ends were trimmed by 1 base and 0 bases, with 10 bases remaining between them. Germline V gene sequence: CDR1 LGHNA, CDR2 YSLEER.

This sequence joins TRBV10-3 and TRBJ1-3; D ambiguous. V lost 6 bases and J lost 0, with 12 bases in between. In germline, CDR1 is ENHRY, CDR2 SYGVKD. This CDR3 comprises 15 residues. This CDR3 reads CAISPGGLSGNTIYF. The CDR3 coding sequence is TGTGCCATCAGCCCGGGAGGGCTCTCTGGAAACACCATATATTTT.

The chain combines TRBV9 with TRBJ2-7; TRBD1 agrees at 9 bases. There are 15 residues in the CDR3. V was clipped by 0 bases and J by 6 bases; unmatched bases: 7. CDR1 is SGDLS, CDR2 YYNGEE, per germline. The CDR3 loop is CASSVDPKTGGEQYF. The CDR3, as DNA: TGTGCCAGCAGCGTAGACCCTAAGACAGGGGGCGAGCAGTACTTC.

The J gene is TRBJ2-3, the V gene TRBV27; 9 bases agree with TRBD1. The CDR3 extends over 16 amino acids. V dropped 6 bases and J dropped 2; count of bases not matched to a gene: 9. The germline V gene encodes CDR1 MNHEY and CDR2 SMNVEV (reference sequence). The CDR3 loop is CASRTRQGGYTDTQYF. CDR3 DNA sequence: TGTGCCAGCAGGACCCGACAGGGGGGCTACACAGATACGCAGTATTTT.

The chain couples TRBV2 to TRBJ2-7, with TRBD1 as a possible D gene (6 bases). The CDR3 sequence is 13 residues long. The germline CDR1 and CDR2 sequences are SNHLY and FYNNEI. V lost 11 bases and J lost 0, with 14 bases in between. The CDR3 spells CAGGRDGSYEQYF. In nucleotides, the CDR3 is TGTGCCGGGGGCCGGGACGGCTCCTACGAGCAGTACTTC.

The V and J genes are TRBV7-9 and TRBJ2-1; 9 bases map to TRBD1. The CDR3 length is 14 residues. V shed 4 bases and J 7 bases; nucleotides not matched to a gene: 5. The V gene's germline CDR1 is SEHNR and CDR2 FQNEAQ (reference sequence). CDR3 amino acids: CASSSGQGWNEQFF. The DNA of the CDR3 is TGTGCCAGCAGCTCGGGACAGGGTTGGAATGAGCAGTTCTTC.

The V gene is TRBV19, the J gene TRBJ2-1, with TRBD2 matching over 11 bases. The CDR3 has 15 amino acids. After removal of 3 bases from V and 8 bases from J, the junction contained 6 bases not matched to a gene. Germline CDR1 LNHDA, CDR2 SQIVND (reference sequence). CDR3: CASSIVTSGSYEQFF. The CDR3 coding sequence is TGTGCCAGTAGTATTGTCACTAGCGGGAGTTATGAGCAGTTCTTC.

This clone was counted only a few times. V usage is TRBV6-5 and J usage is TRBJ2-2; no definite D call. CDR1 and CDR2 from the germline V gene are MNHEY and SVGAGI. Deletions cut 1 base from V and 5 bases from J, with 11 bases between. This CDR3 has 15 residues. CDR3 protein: CASSYWPLETGELFF. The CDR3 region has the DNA TGTGCCAGCAGTTACTGGCCCCTCGAGACCGGGGAGCTGTTTTTT.

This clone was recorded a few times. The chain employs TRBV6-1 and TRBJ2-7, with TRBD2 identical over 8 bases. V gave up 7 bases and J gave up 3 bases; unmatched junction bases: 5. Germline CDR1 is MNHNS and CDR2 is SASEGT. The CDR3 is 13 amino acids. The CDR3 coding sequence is TGTGCCAGCATAGGGACTAGTTTCTACGAGCAGTACTTC. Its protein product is CASIGTSFYEQYF.

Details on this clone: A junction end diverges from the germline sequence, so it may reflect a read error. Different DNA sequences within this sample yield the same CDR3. The CDR3 DNA is TGTGCTAGCAGTTTATCAAGGGAAGACTATGGCTACACCTTC. Amino acid sequence: CASSLSREDYGYTF. V is TRBV27 and J is TRBJ1-2; no reliable D call. Per germline, CDR1 MNHEY and CDR2 SMNVEV (reference sequence). The CDR3 extends over 14 amino acids.